One sample yielded the 27 T cell receptor beta chains listed below, sequenced in a study of control samples from healthy donors and cancer patients. Method: immunoSEQ multiplex PCR; TCRdb's copy keeps in-frame clones and lacks some. The sample consists of 100,000 to 150,000 clones, about 95% of them appearing once. The specimen sequenced was blood. These receptors originate from a man younger than 45 in good health.

This clone came up once. The V gene is TRBV27, the J gene TRBJ2-2; TRBD2 agrees at 9 bases. Trimming cost V 5 bases and J 6 bases; bases outside gene matches: 1. From germline, CDR1 is MNHEY and CDR2 SMNVEV (reference sequence). The CDR3 loop spans 13 amino acids. CDR3 bases: TGTGCCAGCAGTCCTAGCGGGGCCGGGGAGCTGTTTTTT. Translating it yields CASSPSGAGELFF.

This clone was recorded only once. V is TRBV18 and J is TRBJ1-2; 8 bases align to TRBD1. From germline, CDR1 is KGHSH and CDR2 LQKENI. This CDR3 is built from 13 residues. With V trimmed by 4 bases and J by 4 bases, 2 bases remained unmatched. This CDR3 reads CASSQDRAYGYTF. CDR3 in DNA: TGTGCCAGCTCACAGGACAGGGCCTATGGCTACACCTTC.

CDR3 bases: TGTGCCAGCAGTTTATTTGGGGCTGAAGCTTTCTTT. This translates into CASSLFGAEAFF. The V call is TRBV12-3 or TRBV12-4, the J call TRBJ1-1; D uncertain. Trimming removed 2 bases at V and 6 bases at J, with 7 bases between. The CDR3 sequence is 12 residues long.

The rearrangement links TRBV18 to TRBJ1-2, with 9 bases that match TRBD1. Germline-derived CDR1 and CDR2 are KGHSH and LQKENI. The CDR3 runs to 12 residues. The junction had 3 bases not matched to a gene; V was cut back by 9 bases and J by 4 bases. This CDR3 is CASSGQGYGYTF. The CDR3 DNA follows: TGTGCCAGTTCGGGACAGGGCTATGGCTACACCTTC.

The chain links TRBV28 to TRBJ2-6; 8 positions agree with TRBD1. CDR1 is MDHEN and CDR2 is SYDVKM in the germline V gene. The CDR3 is made up of 16 amino acids. Trimming removed 6 bases from V and 4 bases from J; junction bases left unmatched: 8. The CDR3 DNA reads TGTGCCAGCAGCTCTCAGGGGGCGCAGGGGGCCAACGTCCTGACTTTC. This gives the protein CASSSQGAQGANVLTF.

The chain recombines TRBV6-2 or TRBV6-3 with TRBJ1-2; D gene unclear. The V gene lost 0 bases and the J gene lost 5 bases, with 10 bases spanning the gap. The length of the CDR3 is 14 residues. Germline CDR1 and CDR2: MNHEY and SVGEGT. The CDR3 coding sequence is TGTGCCAGCAGTTACTCGTTTCAGCTGTATGGCTACACCTTC. This sequence encodes CASSYSFQLYGYTF.

The chain combines TRBV5-1 with TRBJ2-5, with 9 positions matching TRBD2. In germline, CDR1 is SGHRS, CDR2 YFSETQ. This CDR3 is 14 amino acids long. J was trimmed by 4 bases and V by 6 bases; bases with no gene match: 7. The CDR3: CASTGGGAGETQYF. The CDR3 nucleotides are TGCGCCAGCACAGGCGGGGGGGCCGGAGAGACCCAGTACTTC.

For the CDR3, the DNA is TGTGCCAGTAGTATCCCTCGGGGACACCTTCGTGGCTACACCTTC. Protein sequence: CASSIPRGHLRGYTF. The V call is TRBV19, the J call TRBJ1-2, with D perhaps matching TRBD1 (6 bases). The germline V gene has CDR1 LNHDA and CDR2 SQIVND (reference sequence). The CDR3 has 15 amino acids. The V and J ends lost 3 bases and 7 bases respectively, with 18 bases between them.

This clone was observed once. The chain employs TRBV7-2 and TRBJ1-1; TRBD1 is a possible D gene (5 bases). Germline V gene data show CDR1 as SGHTA and CDR2 as FQGNSA. CDR3 length: 19 amino acids. V lost 2 bases and J lost 4, with 26 bases in between. The CDR3 DNA follows: TGTGCCAGCAGCTTATTAGGTCGGGGTGCAAGGGGTACGGTCACTGAAGCTTTCTTT. Translation gives CASSLLGRGARGTVTEAFF.

The gene calls are TRBV10-3 and TRBJ2-1; no clear D gene. Germline V gene data show CDR1 as ENHRY and CDR2 as SYGVKD. Trimming stripped 2 bases from V and 3 bases from J, with 8 bases between. The CDR3 is made up of 14 amino acids. Written as DNA, the CDR3 is TGTGCCATCAGTGAGGGGGTTGGCTACAATGAGCAGTTCTTC. Translated, it gives CAISEGVGYNEQFF.

The J gene is TRBJ1-3, the V gene TRBV5-1, with D tentatively TRBD1 (6 bases). The CDR3 covers 15 residues. The V gene's germline CDR1 is SGHRS and CDR2 YFSETQ. The V end lost 0 bases, the J end lost 3 bases, and 10 bases lay between the germline ends. In DNA, the CDR3 is TGCGCCAGCAGCTTGGACGGGGGCGGTGGAAACACCATATATTTT. This translates into CASSLDGGGGNTIYF.

The chain uses TRBV13 and TRBJ2-2; D unclear. This CDR3 contains 14 residues. Germline CDR1 is PRHDT and CDR2 is FYEKMQ (reference sequence). Trimming shortened V by 0 bases and J by 2 bases, and 4 bases separated the two germline ends. CDR3 in amino acids: CASSLGGNTGELFF. Here the CDR3 DNA reads TGTGCCAGCAGCTTAGGTGGAAACACCGGGGAGCTGTTTTTT.

This clone was detected only once. The V and J genes are TRBV4-3 and TRBJ1-3; 7 bases map to TRBD1. The CDR3 runs 16 residues. Germline CDR1 is LGHNA and CDR2 is YSLEER. With 0 bases clipped from V and 3 bases from J, the junction kept 5 bases outside the gene matches. CDR3 residues: CASSQDRRTGGNTIYF. The CDR3 region has the DNA TGCGCCAGCAGCCAAGATCGACGGACAGGTGGAAACACCATATATTTT.

The rearrangement links TRBV7-2 to TRBJ2-3; TRBD2 agrees at 9 bases. The germline V gene has CDR1 SGHTA and CDR2 FQGNSA. The CDR3 covers 15 residues. Trimming cost V 5 bases and J 2 bases; bases outside gene matches: 5. The CDR3 reads CASSPTSGHTDTQYF. The DNA for the CDR3 is TGTGCCAGCAGCCCGACTAGCGGCCACACAGATACGCAGTATTTT.

The V and J genes are TRBV29-1 and TRBJ1-2; D not resolved. The germline V gene has CDR1 SQVTM and CDR2 ANQGSEA. V was pared by 5 bases and J by 4 bases, with 8 bases between. The CDR3 spans 11 residues. The chain's CDR3 is CSVNKGYGYTF. DNA of the CDR3: TGCAGCGTTAATAAGGGCTATGGCTACACCTTC.

The CDR3 sequence: CASSIARGHRETQYF. DNA of the CDR3: TGTGCCAGTAGTATAGCCAGGGGGCACCGGGAGACCCAGTACTTC. The rearrangement links TRBV19 to TRBJ2-5, with TRBD1 matching over 8 bases. The V gene end was trimmed by 1 base and the J gene end by 5 bases; junction bases not matched to a gene: 6. The CDR3 totals 15 residues. The germline V gene has CDR1 LNHDA and CDR2 SQIVND (reference sequence).

On this clone itself: Relative to the germline gene, one junction end is altered; a read error may explain this. The chain recombines TRBV2 with TRBJ2-2; D gene ambiguous. CDR3 size: 12 residues. From germline, CDR1 is SNHLY and CDR2 FYNNEI. The CDR3 DNA follows: TGTGCCAGCAGCGAAGACACCGGGGAGCTGTTTTTT. Protein product: CASSEDTGELFF.

This chain links TRBV3-1 (or the pseudogene TRBV3-2) with TRBJ1-2, with TRBD1 matching 7 bases. The germline V gene has CDR1 LGHDT and CDR2 YNNKEL (reference sequence). The J segment lost 8 bases and the V segment lost 1 base, leaving 1 base of the junction unmatched. CDR3 size: 12 residues. CDR3 DNA: TGTGCCAGCAGCCAAGGAGGGGGCGGCTACACCTTC. It is translated as CASSQGGGGYTF.

The V gene is TRBV15, the J gene TRBJ2-1; TRBD2 matches 7 bases. Germline V gives CDR1 LNHNV, CDR2 YYDKDF (reference sequence). CDR3 length equals 14 residues. The V gene end was trimmed by 1 base and the J gene end by 12 bases; junction bases not matched to a gene: 9. The CDR3 DNA reads as TGTGCCACCAGCAGAGGTGCAGCGGGGTCTGGGCAGTTCTTC. Translated: CATSRGAAGSGQFF.

The chain links TRBV6-5 to TRBJ1-3; a possible D gene is TRBD1 (6 bases). This CDR3 has 14 residues. Trimming pared 8 bases from V and 1 base from J, leaving 12 bases between. Per germline, CDR1 MNHEY and CDR2 SVGAGI. CDR3 sequence reads: CASQDSLSGNTIYF. CDR3 coding DNA: TGTGCCAGCCAGGACAGCTTATCTGGAAACACCATATATTTT.

This clone was recorded once. The chain uses TRBV18 and TRBJ2-3; D may correspond to TRBD1 or TRBD2 (6 bases each). The CDR3 sequence is 17 residues long. From germline, CDR1 is KGHSH and CDR2 LQKENI. The V gene lost 2 bases and the J gene lost 4 bases, with 19 bases spanning the gap. The CDR3 here is CASSPSLWGAGPDTQYF. The CDR3 coding sequence is TGTGCCAGCTCACCAAGTCTATGGGGGGCAGGTCCAGATACGCAGTATTTT.

In DNA, the CDR3 is TGTGCCAGCAGGGATGAACTAGCGATCCAAGAGACCCAGTACTTC. This encodes CASRDELAIQETQYF. The V call is TRBV3-1 (or the pseudogene TRBV3-2), the J call TRBJ2-5; the match to TRBD2 covers 7 bases. After removal of 6 bases from V and 1 base from J, the junction contained 8 bases not matched to a gene. From germline, CDR1 is LGHDT and CDR2 YNNKEL (reference sequence). The length of the CDR3 is 15 residues.

V usage is TRBV5-1 and J usage is TRBJ1-1; D not resolved. The CDR3 totals 14 residues. The ends were cut back, 3 bases at V and 1 base at J, with 10 bases in the middle. Germline values: CDR1 SGHRS, CDR2 YFSETQ. The CDR3 loop reads CASSYGQPNTEAFF. The CDR3, as DNA: TGCGCCAGCAGCTATGGGCAGCCGAACACTGAAGCTTTCTTT.

The chain uses TRBV7-2 and TRBJ1-6; 8 bases match TRBD1. CDR1 SGHTA and CDR2 FQGNSA come from the germline V gene. Trimming at V came to 1 base and at J to 7 bases, leaving 3 bases not matched to a gene. This CDR3 has 15 residues. CDR3 coding DNA: TGTGCCAGCAGCTTAGGGACAGGGACGAATTCACCCCTCCACTTT. This codes for CASSLGTGTNSPLHF.

The chain couples TRBV2 to TRBJ1-6; D possibly corresponds to TRBD1 (5 bases). Germline V lookup: CDR1 SNHLY, CDR2 FYNNEI. V was pared by 4 bases and J by 8 bases, with 12 bases between. CDR3 length equals 14 residues. The CDR3, as DNA: TGTGCCAGCAGTGTGCGGGGGAGTGATTCACCCCTCCACTTT. Its translation is CASSVRGSDSPLHF.

The chain is built from TRBV19 and TRBJ1-1; D is possibly TRBD1 (6 bases). Trimming removed 2 bases at V and 9 bases at J, with 10 bases between. Germline CDR1 LNHDA, CDR2 SQIVND (reference sequence). The CDR3 length is 12 residues. The CDR3 DNA follows: TGTGCCAGTAGTATAATAGGGGGTCAAGCTTTCTTT. Amino acids: CASSIIGGQAFF.

This chain's CDR3 is CASTRGWPSGNTIYF. Written as DNA, the CDR3 is TGTGCCAGCACCCGCGGGTGGCCCTCTGGAAACACCATATATTTT. The V call is TRBV11-2, the J call TRBJ1-3; D ambiguous. This CDR3 comprises 15 residues. Germline V gene data show CDR1 as SGHAT and CDR2 as FQNNGV. V lost 7 bases and J 0 bases, leaving 13 bases between the germline ends.